Described below is a single T cell receptor beta chain sequence and its context. Its antigen is undetermined. This entry comes from a study of cytomegalovirus exposure and HLA in healthy donors. Nominal health characterized the donors when sampled, though unrecorded immune exposures were likely. Germline V gene lookup returns CDR1 MGHRA and CDR2 YSYEKL. Trimming shortened V by 0 bases and J by 2 bases, and 10 bases separated the two germline ends. The CDR3 contains 15 residues. Regarding the study as a whole: Most of the TCR beta V segments (in an earlier analysis) were productive either about 90% or about 30% of the time. It was taken for granted in presence/absence analyses that sequencing depth across donors was roughly uniform. In a later analysis, CMV-associated beta chains were mostly HLA-associated, it appeared.

60 Vbeta and 13 Jbeta primers were used in PCR. Profiling relied on immunoSEQ multiplex PCR, and the TCRdb table lists in-frame clones only, not all of them. This table lists some 80,000 clones. The chain is built from TRBV4-1 and TRBJ1-1, with a weak D call TRBD1 (5 bases). Sample: PBMCs. The source is a man in his fifties or sixties in good health and CMV-seropositive. Here the CDR3 DNA reads TGCGCCAGCAGCCAAGAAGGGGCGAGAAACACTGAAGCTTTCTTT. As protein: CASSQEGARNTEAFF.